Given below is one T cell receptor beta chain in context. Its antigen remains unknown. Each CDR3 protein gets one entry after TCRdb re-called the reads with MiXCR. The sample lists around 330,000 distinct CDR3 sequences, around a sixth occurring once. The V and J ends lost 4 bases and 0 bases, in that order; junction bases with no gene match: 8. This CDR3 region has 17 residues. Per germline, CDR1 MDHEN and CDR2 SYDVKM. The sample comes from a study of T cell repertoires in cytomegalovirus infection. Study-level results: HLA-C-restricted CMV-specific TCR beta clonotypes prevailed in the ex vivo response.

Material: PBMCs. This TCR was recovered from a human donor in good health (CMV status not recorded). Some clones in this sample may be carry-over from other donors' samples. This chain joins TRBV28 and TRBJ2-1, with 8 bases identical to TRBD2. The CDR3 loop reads CASSSPGTSSSYNEQFF. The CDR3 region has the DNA TGTGCCAGCAGTTCTCCCGGGACTAGTAGCTCCTACAATGAGCAGTTCTTC.